This T cell receptor (beta chain) was found in a study of T cell responses to AZD1222 COVID-19 vaccine. Findings and limits, study-wide: Repertoire sampling was restricted to post-peak T cell response timepoints.

Germline CDR1 reads SGHAT; CDR2 reads FQNNGV. CDR3 size: 16 residues. V lost 1 base and J lost 0, with 10 bases in between. Clones were sequenced by immunoSEQ multiplex PCR, and TCRdb holds only the in-frame ones, with some missing. This table holds some 190,000 clones, 80% to 95% found once. A note on this clone: What it binds is unknown.

The rearrangement uses TRBV11-2 and TRBJ2-1, with a weak D call TRBD2 (5 bases). The clonotype originates from an adult who received the AZD1222 COVID-19 vaccine. The sequences come from peripheral blood, collected 28 days after the second AZD1222 dose. DNA for the CDR3: TGTGCCAGCAGCTTAGTTTTTGGGAGCTCCTACAATGAGCAGTTCTTC. Its translation is CASSLVFGSSYNEQFF.